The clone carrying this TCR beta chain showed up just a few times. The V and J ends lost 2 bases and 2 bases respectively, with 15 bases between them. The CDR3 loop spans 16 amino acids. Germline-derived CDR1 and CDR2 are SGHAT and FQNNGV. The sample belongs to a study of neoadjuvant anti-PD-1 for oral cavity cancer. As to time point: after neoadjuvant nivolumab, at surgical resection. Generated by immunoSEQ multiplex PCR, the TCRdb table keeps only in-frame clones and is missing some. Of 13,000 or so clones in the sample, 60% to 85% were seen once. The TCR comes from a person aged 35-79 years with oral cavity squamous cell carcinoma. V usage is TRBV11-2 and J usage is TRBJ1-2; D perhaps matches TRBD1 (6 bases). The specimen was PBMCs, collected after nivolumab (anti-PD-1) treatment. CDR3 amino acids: CASSLLTGRTNYGYTF. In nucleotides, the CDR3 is TGTGCCAGCAGCTTACTTACAGGGAGGACAAACTATGGCTACACCTTC.